The rows below give T cell receptor beta chains drawn from one sample of a study of OX40 agonist ivuxolimab in advanced cancers. Here immunoSEQ multiplex PCR was the method, and the copy in TCRdb shows in-frame clones only, minus some. The table records some 33,000 clones, over 80% of them present only once. This sample comprised CD4+ or CD8+ T cells sorted from blood, obtained in a trial of the OX40 agonist ivuxolimab. These receptors were obtained from an adult with an advanced solid tumor such as melanoma, head and neck, liver or kidney cancer. CDR3s include the opening cysteine and the closing phenylalanine or tryptophan. A D gene is named only where the DNA matches it firmly. Clone size appears in some rows only: once, few, many, or a class for an expanded clone.

-	TRBV7-3	TRBJ2-1	TRBD1	CASSPQPGQSSYNEQFF	TGTGCCAGCAGCCCTCAACCGGGACAGAGCTCCTACAATGAGCAGTTCTTC
-	TRBV5-6	TRBJ2-5	-	CASSLRGSGAPMRETQYF	TGTGCCAGCAGCTTGCGGGGTAGCGGAGCGCCGATGCGAGAGACCCAGTACTTC
-	TRBV4-3	TRBJ2-7	-	CASSQEGARAYEQYF	TGCGCCAGCAGCCAAGAAGGGGCGCGAGCCTACGAGCAGTACTTC
once	TRBV12-5	TRBJ2-5	-	CASAPDRRGETQYF	TGTGCTAGTGCCCCCGACAGGCGGGGAGAGACCCAGTACTTC
-	TRBV7-9	TRBJ2-5	-	CASSQGRTGTPETQYF	TGTGCCAGCAGCCAAGGGAGAACAGGGACACCAGAGACCCAGTACTTC
few	TRBV28	TRBJ1-5	-	CASSPGGGLLGPQHF	TGTGCCAGCAGTCCCGGGGGGGGTTTACTCGGGCCCCAGCATTTT
-	TRBV19	TRBJ1-5	-	CASSMVQSYQPQHF	TGTGCCAGTAGTATGGTGCAGAGCTATCAGCCCCAGCATTTT
once	TRBV6-5	TRBJ1-1	-	CASSYATGLNTEAFF	TGTGCCAGCAGTTACGCCACAGGGCTGAACACTGAAGCTTTCTTT
-	TRBV5-1	TRBJ2-6	TRBD2	CASSVRLAGTSGANVLTF	TGCGCCAGCAGCGTCCGACTAGCGGGGACCTCTGGGGCCAACGTCCTGACTTTC
few	TRBV7-3	TRBJ1-3	-	CASSLSRGGGNTIYF	TGTGCCAGCAGCTTATCTAGGGGTGGAGGAAACACCATATATTTT
-	TRBV7-2	TRBJ2-2	TRBD2	CASSSSGSSGGELFF	TGTGCCAGCAGCTCCAGCGGGAGTTCTGGCGGGGAGCTGTTTTTT
-	TRBV19	TRBJ1-5	TRBD1	CASRVRDRGTMGNQPQHF	TGTGCCAGTCGTGTCCGGGACAGGGGAACTATGGGCAATCAGCCCCAGCATTTT
-	TRBV19	TRBJ1-5	TRBD1	CASRGTGEGNQPQHF	TGTGCCAGTAGGGGGACAGGAGAGGGCAATCAGCCCCAGCATTTT
-	TRBV18	TRBJ2-1	TRBD1	CASSPGQGANNEQFF	TGTGCCAGCTCACCAGGGCAGGGGGCCAACAATGAGCAGTTCTTC
-	TRBV30	TRBJ2-1	-	CAWSNRPNEQFF	TGTGCCTGGAGTAACAGGCCCAATGAGCAGTTCTTC
-	TRBV27	TRBJ1-5	TRBD1	CASSFGQGRAQHF	TGTGCCAGCAGTTTCGGACAGGGTCGGGCCCAGCATTTT
-	TRBV27	TRBJ1-2	-	CASSTLGFRGYTF	TGTGCCAGCAGCACCCTGGGGTTTAGGGGCTACACCTTC
-	TRBV5-1	TRBJ1-3	-	CASSTTGISGNTIYF	TGCGCCAGCAGCACAACAGGGATCTCTGGAAACACCATATATTTT
-	TRBV7-9	TRBJ2-5	-	CASSRVGGSETQYF	TGTGCCAGCAGTCGAGTCGGGGGCTCGGAGACCCAGTACTTC
-	TRBV18	TRBJ1-2	TRBD1	CASSPDWGRTGSYGYTF	TGTGCCAGCTCACCTGACTGGGGGCGGACAGGGAGCTATGGCTACACCTTC
-	TRBV9	TRBJ2-1	TRBD2	CASGQVGGGATEQFF	TGTGCCAGCGGCCAAGTGGGCGGGGGGGCAACTGAGCAGTTCTTC
-	TRBV7-9	TRBJ2-3	TRBD1	CASSLASWQGDTDTQYF	TGTGCCAGCAGCTTAGCGTCTTGGCAGGGGGACACAGATACGCAGTATTTT
-	TRBV7-6	TRBJ1-1	-	CASSSTLNTEAFF	TGTGCCAGCAGTTCCACCTTGAACACTGAAGCTTTCTTT
-	TRBV18	TRBJ1-2	-	CASSPAAGEGYTF	TGTGCCAGCTCACCAGCGGCAGGGGAGGGCTACACCTTC
-	TRBV6-1	TRBJ1-5	-	CASSGTGVGNQPQHF	TGTGCCAGCAGTGGGACCGGGGTCGGCAATCAGCCCCAGCATTTT
-	TRBV7-3	TRBJ2-2	-	CASSLGTGELFF	TGTGCCAGCAGCTTAGGGACCGGGGAGCTGTTTTTT
-	TRBV7-8	TRBJ2-1	TRBD2	CASSRLAKPSYNEQFF	TGTGCCAGCAGCCGACTAGCGAAACCTTCCTACAATGAGCAGTTCTTC
-	TRBV18	TRBJ2-7	TRBD2	CASSRASGTYEQYF	TGTGCCAGCTCACGGGCTAGCGGGACGTACGAGCAGTACTTC